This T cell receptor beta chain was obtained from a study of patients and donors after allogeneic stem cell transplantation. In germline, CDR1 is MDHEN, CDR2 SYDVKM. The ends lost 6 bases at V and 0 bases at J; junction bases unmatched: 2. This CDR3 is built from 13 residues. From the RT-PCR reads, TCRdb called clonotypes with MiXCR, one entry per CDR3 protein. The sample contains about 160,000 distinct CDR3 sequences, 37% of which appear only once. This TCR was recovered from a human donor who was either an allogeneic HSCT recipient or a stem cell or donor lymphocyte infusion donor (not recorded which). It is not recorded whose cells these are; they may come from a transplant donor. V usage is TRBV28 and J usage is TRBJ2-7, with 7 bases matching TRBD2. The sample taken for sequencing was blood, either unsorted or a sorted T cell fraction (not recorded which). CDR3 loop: CASRGGSSYEQYV. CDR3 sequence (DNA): TGTGCCAGCAGGGGGGGGAGCTCCTACGAGCAGTACGTC.